This T cell receptor (beta chain) emerged from a study of blood T cell repertoires in COVID-19 (dated by TCRdb to the early 2020s). Background for the entire study: The collaborator samples originated in the United States, Italy and Spain and spanned the acute and convalescent phases of COVID-19. The material from the prospective study consisted of cDNA or gDNA derived from T cells, B-cell-depleted T cells, or PBMCs. Deeply sampled blood TCRbeta repertoires from subjects exposed to, actively infected with, or recovered from COVID-19 were included in the dataset. The repertoires were made available in a free public database intended to serve as a resource for research on the immune response to SARS-CoV-2. Samples came from the ongoing ImmuneRACE study (first 160 participants) plus 1,254 subjects from 6 global collaborators. The sample metadata nearly always contained a de-identified subject ID, COVID-19 status, age in years and sex. Where available, HLA class I and class II types were taken from metadata supplied by the sample provider and were not determined by assay-based typing. What the research found in general, with its limitations: The amount of clinical and demographic metadata varied by source and participant and was provided uncurated.

In Seattle, one collaborating source enrolled patients while the infection was active and tracked those patients longitudinally over the course of disease. Whole blood was collected in K2EDTA tubes by collaborating institutions according to the institutions' own protocols. For TCRbeta analysis, collaborator samples were shipped as frozen whole blood, as isolated PBMCs, or as DNA extracted from either sample type. Concerning this clone itself: Its antigen remains undetermined. No much larger clone is present one base from it, and per-base qualities are unavailable.

The immunoSEQ Assay, a bias-controlled multiplex PCR, was used to amplify TCRbeta CDR3 regions from genomic DNA. Per the authors' processing: Nucleated cell counts per sample were estimated from amplification of reference gene primers within the assay. Sequence reads were collapsed and filtered to measure the absolute abundance of every unique TCRbeta CDR3 rearrangement. For each sample, productive Simpson clonality was calculated by taking the square root of Simpson's diversity index across productive rearrangements. Entries here come from immuneACCESS through TCRdb and include only in-frame sequences with V and J called. Some clones fail to appear in such tables; in the studies checked, an unresolved V gene covers under half of the shortfall, and the cause of the remainder is unknown. Clonal size and the V and J genes are those of that table, whereas D and trimming came from the DNA. The sample records approximately 250,000 clones, 86% of which are singletons. The ten top clones hold around 6% of the sample.

Sample: peripheral blood. The origin of this receptor is an elderly woman with COVID-19, enrolled during active disease.

The DNA sequence is given as TGTGCCAGCAGCTTAGCGACAGGGGGTAGGGGCTACACCTTC. Its protein product is CASSLATGGRGYTF. In this chain, TRBV11-2 is recombined with TRBJ1-2, with 9 central nucleotides matching TRBD1. The junction shows trimming of 1 base on V and 8 bases on J, and the gene matches do not reach 5 bases of it. From the cysteine through the phenylalanine, the CDR3 covers 14 amino acids. Only the CDR3 DNA stays, 42 bases, in frame from base 1. Sequences SGHAT (CDR1) and FQNNGV (CDR2) are obtained from the germline V gene.